The rows below give T cell receptor beta chains drawn from one sample of a study of blood T cell repertoires in COVID-19. Clones were sequenced by immunoSEQ multiplex PCR, and TCRdb holds only the in-frame ones, with some missing. Among some 150,000 clones listed, 81% were seen once. Sequenced input: peripheral blood. The origin of the receptors is a human donor with acute or convalescent COVID-19. The donor label of this sample is uncertain. CDR3s include the opening cysteine and the closing phenylalanine or tryptophan. Fields, in order: clone size, J gene, D gene, V gene, CDR3 protein, CDR3 DNA. A D gene is named only where the DNA matches it firmly. Clone size is shown for a subset of rows, as once, few, many or a class of expanded clone.

abundance: once
j_gene: TRBJ2-1
d_gene: TRBD2
v_gene: TRBV4-2
CDR3aa: CASSLRTSRGPSYNEQFF
CDR3nt: TGTGCCAGCAGCCTCCGGACTAGTCGGGGTCCCTCCTACAATGAGCAGTTCTTC

abundance: few
j_gene: TRBJ1-6
d_gene: TRBD1
v_gene: TRBV19
CDR3aa: CASRTGGSNSPLHF
CDR3nt: TGTGCCAGTCGCACAGGGGGGAGTAATTCACCCCTCCACTTT

abundance: few
j_gene: TRBJ2-7
d_gene: TRBD2
v_gene: TRBV2
CDR3aa: CASRPPSGPVSYEQYF
CDR3nt: TGTGCCAGCAGGCCACCTAGCGGGCCCGTCTCCTACGAGCAGTACTTC

abundance: NA
j_gene: TRBJ1-1
d_gene: NA
v_gene: TRBV7-3
CDR3aa: CASSWQKNTEAFF
CDR3nt: TGTGCCAGCAGCTGGCAGAAAAACACTGAAGCTTTCTTT

abundance: NA
j_gene: TRBJ1-2
d_gene: TRBD1
v_gene: TRBV10-3
CDR3aa: CAISVDRRSGTF
CDR3nt: TGTGCCATCAGTGTGGACAGGAGATCGGGAACCTTC

abundance: NA
j_gene: TRBJ2-3
d_gene: NA
v_gene: TRBV5-1
CDR3aa: CASSPRRGDTDTQYF
CDR3nt: TGCGCCAGCAGTCCCCGGCGGGGAGACACAGATACGCAGTATTTT

abundance: NA
j_gene: TRBJ2-5
d_gene: TRBD2
v_gene: TRBV2
CDR3aa: CASRKGGLAGAYQETQYF
CDR3nt: TGTGCCTCCAGGAAGGGAGGTCTAGCGGGGGCCTACCAAGAGACCCAGTACTTC

abundance: NA
j_gene: TRBJ1-3
d_gene: NA
v_gene: TRBV6-5
CDR3aa: CASDLSRGSGNTIYF
CDR3nt: TGTGCCAGCGACCTGTCCCGCGGCTCTGGAAACACCATATATTTT

abundance: NA
j_gene: TRBJ2-3
d_gene: TRBD1
v_gene: TRBV20-1
CDR3aa: CSASSGTDGDTQYF
CDR3nt: TGCAGTGCTAGTTCCGGGACAGATGGAGATACGCAGTATTTT

abundance: NA
j_gene: TRBJ1-2
d_gene: NA
v_gene: TRBV3-1/TRBV3-2
CDR3aa: CASSHPENGYTF
CDR3nt: TGTGCCAGCAGCCATCCCGAGAATGGCTACACCTTC

abundance: NA
j_gene: TRBJ2-2
d_gene: NA
v_gene: TRBV24-1
CDR3aa: CATSDYRVTGELFF
CDR3nt: TGTGCCACCAGTGATTACAGGGTAACCGGGGAGCTGTTTTTT

abundance: NA
j_gene: TRBJ2-7
d_gene: NA
v_gene: TRBV20-1
CDR3aa: CSAKRKDEQYF
CDR3nt: TGCAGTGCTAAGCGGAAGGACGAGCAGTACTTC

abundance: once
j_gene: TRBJ2-1
d_gene: NA
v_gene: TRBV7-8
CDR3aa: CASSSHPRGNEQFF
CDR3nt: TGTGCCAGCAGCTCCCACCCCAGGGGAAATGAGCAGTTCTTC

abundance: NA
j_gene: TRBJ1-2
d_gene: NA
v_gene: TRBV6-5
CDR3aa: CAIHREGYGYTF
CDR3nt: TGTGCCATCCACAGGGAGGGCTATGGCTACACCTTC

abundance: once
j_gene: TRBJ1-2
d_gene: TRBD1
v_gene: TRBV6-4
CDR3aa: CASSDGPGQGLYGYTF
CDR3nt: TGTGCCAGCAGTGACGGGCCGGGACAGGGGCTATATGGCTACACCTTC

abundance: NA
j_gene: TRBJ1-2
d_gene: NA
v_gene: TRBV10-2
CDR3aa: CATLRDDYGYTF
CDR3nt: TGCGCCACCCTGAGGGATGACTATGGCTACACCTTC

abundance: NA
j_gene: TRBJ1-2
d_gene: TRBD1
v_gene: TRBV11-2
CDR3aa: CASSPGQSNYGYTF
CDR3nt: TGTGCCAGCAGCCCGGGACAGTCCAACTATGGCTACACCTTC

abundance: few
j_gene: TRBJ2-7
d_gene: NA
v_gene: TRBV5-1
CDR3aa: CASSSLEAASSSEQYF
CDR3nt: TGCGCCAGCAGCAGCCTCGAAGCTGCCTCTTCGAGCGAGCAGTACTTC

abundance: NA
j_gene: TRBJ2-1
d_gene: NA
v_gene: TRBV24-1
CDR3aa: CATSDDRRDEQFF
CDR3nt: TGTGCCACCAGTGATGACCGACGGGATGAGCAGTTCTTC

abundance: few
j_gene: TRBJ1-5
d_gene: NA
v_gene: TRBV4-1
CDR3aa: CASSLRGGADQPQHF
CDR3nt: TGCGCCAGCAGCCTCAGGGGCGGTGCCGATCAGCCCCAGCATTTT

abundance: NA
j_gene: TRBJ2-1
d_gene: NA
v_gene: TRBV27
CDR3aa: CASSPREWLEEQFF
CDR3nt: TGTGCCAGCAGTCCTCGGGAGTGGCTAGAGGAGCAGTTCTTC

abundance: NA
j_gene: TRBJ2-2
d_gene: NA
v_gene: TRBV24-1
CDR3aa: CATRATGGAGELFF
CDR3nt: TGTGCCACCAGAGCAACAGGAGGGGCCGGGGAGCTGTTTTTT

abundance: once
j_gene: TRBJ1-3
d_gene: NA
v_gene: TRBV4-1
CDR3aa: CASSQDRVSGNTIYF
CDR3nt: TGCGCCAGCAGCCAAGATCGGGTCTCTGGAAACACCATATATTTT

abundance: NA
j_gene: TRBJ1-1
d_gene: NA
v_gene: TRBV9
CDR3aa: CASSVGGRADTEAFF
CDR3nt: TGTGCCAGCAGCGTAGGCGGGAGGGCGGACACTGAAGCTTTCTTT

abundance: NA
j_gene: TRBJ2-1
d_gene: NA
v_gene: TRBV5-1
CDR3aa: CASSLSGDYNEQFF
CDR3nt: TGCGCCAGCAGCTTGTCAGGTGATTACAATGAGCAGTTCTTC

abundance: NA
j_gene: TRBJ2-1
d_gene: NA
v_gene: TRBV30
CDR3aa: CAWSSMNYNEQFF
CDR3nt: TGTGCCTGGTCCTCTATGAACTACAATGAGCAGTTCTTC

abundance: NA
j_gene: TRBJ2-1
d_gene: NA
v_gene: TRBV10-2
CDR3aa: CASSEWGPGQFF
CDR3nt: TGCGCCAGCAGTGAGTGGGGGCCAGGGCAGTTCTTC

abundance: few
j_gene: TRBJ1-2
d_gene: TRBD1
v_gene: TRBV3-1/TRBV3-2
CDR3aa: CASSQGAQGAW
CDR3nt: TGTGCCAGCAGCCAAGGGGCACAGGGGGCCTGG

abundance: once
j_gene: TRBJ2-5
d_gene: NA
v_gene: TRBV21-1
CDR3aa: CASRPGHLQETQYF
CDR3nt: TGTGCCAGCAGGCCGGGACACCTACAAGAGACCCAGTACTTC

abundance: NA
j_gene: TRBJ1-2
d_gene: NA
v_gene: TRBV6-1
CDR3aa: CASSEWEGANYGYTF
CDR3nt: TGTGCCAGCAGTGAATGGGAGGGGGCTAACTATGGCTACACCTTC

abundance: NA
j_gene: TRBJ1-1
d_gene: NA
v_gene: TRBV7-9
CDR3aa: CASSSRAGRTFF
CDR3nt: TGTGCCAGCAGCTCGCGGGCTGGGAGAACTTTCTTT

abundance: NA
j_gene: TRBJ1-1
d_gene: TRBD1
v_gene: TRBV19
CDR3aa: CASSEQGADLEAFF
CDR3nt: TGTGCCAGTAGTGAACAGGGGGCTGACCTTGAAGCTTTCTTT

abundance: NA
j_gene: TRBJ2-1
d_gene: NA
v_gene: TRBV3-1/TRBV3-2
CDR3aa: CASSPRLTNEQFF
CDR3nt: TGTGCCAGCAGCCCCCGACTCACCAATGAGCAGTTCTTC

abundance: NA
j_gene: TRBJ2-7
d_gene: NA
v_gene: TRBV28
CDR3aa: CASRGRGVYEQYF
CDR3nt: TGTGCTTCAAGGGGGCGGGGAGTCTACGAGCAGTACTTC

abundance: once
j_gene: TRBJ1-1
d_gene: NA
v_gene: TRBV10-1
CDR3aa: CASSLGHNTEAFF
CDR3nt: TGCGCCAGCAGTTTAGGACACAACACTGAAGCTTTCTTT

abundance: once
j_gene: TRBJ1-1
d_gene: NA
v_gene: TRBV19
CDR3aa: CASSSGASNTEAFF
CDR3nt: TGTGCCAGTAGTTCTGGGGCCTCGAACACTGAAGCTTTCTTT

abundance: NA
j_gene: TRBJ1-2
d_gene: NA
v_gene: TRBV9
CDR3aa: CASSGYRDGYTF
CDR3nt: TGTGCCAGCAGCGGCTACAGAGATGGCTACACCTTC

abundance: NA
j_gene: TRBJ2-1
d_gene: TRBD1
v_gene: TRBV13
CDR3aa: CASSLALLSGSGTGYNEQFF
CDR3nt: TGTGCCAGCAGCTTAGCCTTATTATCAGGGTCAGGGACAGGGTACAATGAGCAGTTCTTC

abundance: NA
j_gene: TRBJ1-4
d_gene: TRBD1
v_gene: TRBV6-5
CDR3aa: CASRVTGGSEKLFF
CDR3nt: TGTGCCAGCAGGGTTACAGGGGGCAGTGAAAAACTGTTTTTT

abundance: once
j_gene: TRBJ2-1
d_gene: TRBD1
v_gene: TRBV7-6
CDR3aa: CASSLEGGYSYNEQFF
CDR3nt: TGTGCCAGCAGCTTAGAAGGGGGCTACTCCTACAATGAGCAGTTCTTC

abundance: once
j_gene: TRBJ1-1
d_gene: NA
v_gene: TRBV19
CDR3aa: CASREKAGTEAFF
CDR3nt: TGTGCCAGTAGGGAGAAGGCCGGAACTGAAGCTTTCTTT

abundance: NA
j_gene: TRBJ1-4
d_gene: NA
v_gene: TRBV11-2
CDR3aa: CASSPPNSDEKLFF
CDR3nt: TGTGCCAGCAGCCCCCCTAACAGTGATGAAAAACTGTTTTTT

abundance: NA
j_gene: TRBJ2-1
d_gene: TRBD2
v_gene: TRBV25-1
CDR3aa: CASSAGGWRNEQFF
CDR3nt: TGTGCCAGCTCTGCGGGAGGATGGCGCAATGAGCAGTTCTTC

abundance: once
j_gene: TRBJ2-7
d_gene: TRBD1
v_gene: TRBV11-2
CDR3aa: CASSLAWGQLYEQYF
CDR3nt: TGTGCCAGCAGCCTAGCCTGGGGACAGCTCTACGAGCAGTACTTC

abundance: NA
j_gene: TRBJ2-3
d_gene: TRBD2
v_gene: TRBV5-6
CDR3aa: CASSGLAGGLSTDTQYF
CDR3nt: TGTGCCAGCAGCGGACTAGCGGGGGGCCTAAGCACAGATACGCAGTATTTT

abundance: NA
j_gene: TRBJ1-1
d_gene: NA
v_gene: TRBV6-5
CDR3aa: CASVYPDTEAFF
CDR3nt: TGTGCCAGCGTCTATCCTGACACTGAAGCTTTCTTT

abundance: NA
j_gene: TRBJ1-2
d_gene: NA
v_gene: TRBV4-1
CDR3aa: CASSQDRGMDYGYTF
CDR3nt: TGCGCCAGCAGCCAAGATAGGGGTATGGACTATGGCTACACCTTC

abundance: NA
j_gene: TRBJ2-5
d_gene: TRBD1
v_gene: TRBV11-3
CDR3aa: CASSSFRDSQGTQYF
CDR3nt: TGTGCCAGCAGCTCTTTCCGGGACAGCCAAGGGACCCAGTACTTC

abundance: NA
j_gene: TRBJ1-1
d_gene: NA
v_gene: TRBV5-6
CDR3aa: CASSSSGKVIF
CDR3nt: TGTGCCAGCAGCTCATCAGGGAAGGTAATCTTT

abundance: NA
j_gene: TRBJ1-1
d_gene: NA
v_gene: TRBV4-1
CDR3aa: CASSHSGGRNSPKLSNTEAFF
CDR3nt: TGCGCCAGCAGCCACTCCGGGGGGCGCAATTCCCCGAAACTCTCGAACACTGAAGCTTTCTTT

abundance: NA
j_gene: TRBJ1-1
d_gene: NA
v_gene: TRBV5-1
CDR3aa: CASSLLTGPLNTEAFF
CDR3nt: TGCGCCAGCAGCTTGCTCACAGGGCCTTTGAACACTGAAGCTTTCTTT